This is a list of T cell receptor beta chains from one sample in a study of blood T cell repertoires in COVID-19. Profiled with immunoSEQ multiplex PCR; TCRdb holds only in-frame clones, not every one. The table has 130,000 or so clones, 85% to 90% seen once. Sequencing used peripheral blood. The receptor set was obtained from a woman aged 45-60 years with acute or convalescent COVID-19. CDR3s include the opening cysteine and the closing phenylalanine or tryptophan. A D gene is named only where the DNA matches it firmly. Expanded clones are given a class, and other clones once, few, many or no size at all.

clone_size	d_call	v_call	j_call	cdr3_aa	cdr3_nt
-	-	TRBV9	TRBJ1-3	CASSKGSGNTIYF	TGTGCCAGCAGCAAGGGGTCGGGAAACACCATATATTTT
-	-	TRBV30	TRBJ2-1	CAWTWDIPSYNEQFF	TGTGCCTGGACCTGGGACATTCCCTCTTACAATGAGCAGTTCTTC
-	TRBD1	TRBV6-6	TRBJ1-1	CASTRDRVSGEAFF	TGTGCCAGCACCCGGGACAGGGTGTCAGGTGAAGCTTTCTTT
-	-	TRBV4-3	TRBJ1-4	CASSNGKAGTNEKLFF	TGCGCCAGCAGCAACGGGAAGGCTGGGACTAATGAAAAACTGTTTTTT
-	-	TRBV11-3	TRBJ1-1	CASSFQMNTEAFF	TGTGCCAGCAGCTTCCAGATGAACACTGAAGCTTTCTTT
-	TRBD1	TRBV6-1	TRBJ1-1	CASRGTGSVTEAFF	TGTGCCAGCAGGGGGACAGGGAGTGTCACTGAAGCTTTCTTT
-	-	TRBV2	TRBJ2-3	CASSGLPDTQYF	TGTGCCAGCTCGGGACTCCCAGATACGCAGTATTTT
once	TRBD2	TRBV5-3	TRBJ2-7	CARSQTSGRAQQYF	TGTGCCAGAAGCCAGACTAGCGGGAGGGCCCAGCAGTACTTC
-	-	TRBV7-2	TRBJ2-3	CASSLASVFSSTDTQYF	TGTGCCAGCAGCTTAGCTTCGGTATTTTCTAGCACAGATACGCAGTATTTT
once	-	TRBV9	TRBJ2-1	CASSVARGGAEQFF	TGTGCCAGCAGCGTAGCTCGAGGGGGAGCTGAGCAGTTCTTC
-	-	TRBV24-1	TRBJ2-1	CATSEGASRDNEQFF	TGTGCCACCAGTGAGGGGGCTAGCAGGGACAATGAGCAGTTCTTC
-	TRBD1	TRBV13	TRBJ1-5	CASSLTGGYSNQPQHF	TGTGCCAGCAGTTTGACAGGGGGATATAGCAATCAGCCCCAGCATTTT
-	-	TRBV6-2/TRBV6-3	TRBJ1-1	CASSYGLGRVKDTEAFF	TGTGCCAGCAGTTACGGCTTGGGGAGGGTAAAGGACACTGAAGCTTTCTTT
-	-	TRBV19	TRBJ1-2	CASSTTGQGIGGYTF	TGTGCCAGTAGTACAACCGGGCAGGGGATTGGCGGCTACACCTTC
-	-	TRBV18	TRBJ2-5	CASSPPGQGFQETQYF	TGTGCCAGCTCACCTCCGGGACAAGGGTTCCAAGAGACCCAGTACTTC
-	-	TRBV6-5	TRBJ1-1	CASSPRTATEAFF	TGTGCCAGCAGCCCAAGGACAGCTACTGAAGCTTTCTTT
-	-	TRBV9	TRBJ2-2	CASSPRGGGTGELFF	TGTGCCAGCAGCCCAAGGGGGGGAGGCACCGGGGAGCTGTTTTTT
-	-	TRBV5-6	TRBJ1-3	CASSLVGRRSGNTIYF	TGTGCCAGCAGCTTGGTGGGCAGGCGCTCTGGAAACACCATATATTTT
-	-	TRBV7-2	TRBJ1-5	CASSLMSGSNQPQHF	TGTGCCAGCAGCTTAATGTCCGGGAGCAATCAGCCCCAGCATTTT
few	-	TRBV5-1	TRBJ2-7	CASSLSGDEQYF	TGCGCCAGCAGCTTGTCAGGGGACGAGCAGTACTTC
-	TRBD2	TRBV7-2	TRBJ2-4	CASSFLGGRAAKNIQYF	TGTGCCAGCAGCTTTCTTGGCGGGAGGGCGGCCAAAAACATTCAGTACTTC
-	TRBD1	TRBV19	TRBJ1-3	CASSLDRAGNTIYF	TGTGCCAGTAGTCTGGACAGGGCTGGAAACACCATATATTTT
-	-	TRBV9	TRBJ1-1	CASSVARGVNTEAFF	TGTGCCAGCAGCGTAGCTCGGGGGGTTAACACTGAAGCTTTCTTT
-	TRBD2	TRBV9	TRBJ2-3	CASSVPTSGGTDTQYF	TGTGCCAGCAGCGTACCGACTAGCGGGGGCACAGATACGCAGTATTTT
once	-	TRBV2	TRBJ1-6	CASSLASNSPLHF	TGTGCCAGCAGTCTTGCCAGTAATTCACCCCTCCACTTT
few	TRBD1	TRBV7-3	TRBJ2-2	CASSLGSGGTGELFF	TGTGCCAGCAGCTTAGGGTCAGGGGGCACCGGGGAGCTGTTTTTT
once	TRBD1	TRBV6-1	TRBJ1-3	CASSDPTGIGNTIYF	TGTGCCAGCAGTGATCCGACAGGGATCGGAAACACCATATATTTT
once	-	TRBV7-2	TRBJ1-2	CASSSYRSSNYGYTF	TGTGCCAGCAGCTCTTACAGGAGCAGCAACTATGGCTACACCTTC
-	TRBD1	TRBV11-3	TRBJ1-1	CASGTQGDTEAFF	TGTGCCAGCGGAACACAGGGGGACACTGAAGCTTTCTTT
-	-	TRBV5-4	TRBJ1-1	CASSLMTGTEAFF	TGTGCCAGCAGCTTGATGACTGGGACTGAAGCTTTCTTT
-	-	TRBV30	TRBJ2-7	CAWARTENEQYF	TGTGCCTGGGCCCGGACAGAGAACGAGCAGTACTTC
once	-	TRBV19	TRBJ2-7	CASEGDGLDEQYF	TGTGCCAGTGAGGGGGACGGTCTAGACGAGCAGTACTTC
-	-	TRBV7-8	TRBJ1-2	CASSLARGHYGYTF	TGTGCCAGCAGCTTAGCCCGGGGTCACTATGGCTACACCTTC
few	TRBD1	TRBV9	TRBJ2-1	CASSSNPGQEIHEQFF	TGTGCCAGTAGCTCGAATCCGGGACAGGAGATTCATGAGCAGTTCTTC
-	TRBD2	TRBV30	TRBJ2-7	CAWSVAGVPYEQYF	TGTGCCTGGAGTGTAGCGGGAGTCCCCTACGAGCAGTACTTC
-	-	TRBV11-2	TRBJ2-1	CASSPLRDEQFF	TGTGCCAGCAGCCCATTGAGGGATGAGCAGTTCTTC
-	-	TRBV7-3	TRBJ2-2	CASSSTVTNTGELFF	TGTGCCAGCAGCTCGACAGTTACGAACACCGGGGAGCTGTTTTTT
-	-	TRBV19	TRBJ1-4	CATHSNEKLFF	TGTGCCACTCACAGTAATGAAAAACTGTTTTTT
-	-	TRBV9	TRBJ1-1	CASSVDLRGGDTEAFF	TGTGCCAGCAGCGTAGACCTCCGGGGGGGGGACACTGAAGCTTTCTTT
-	TRBD2	TRBV10-1	TRBJ2-7	CASRFPSGDSYEQYF	TGCGCCAGCAGGTTCCCCAGCGGGGACTCCTACGAGCAGTACTTC
-	TRBD1	TRBV5-1	TRBJ1-4	CASSLLGTGEEEKLFF	TGCGCCAGCAGCTTGCTGGGGACAGGGGAGGAGGAAAAACTGTTTTTT
once	TRBD1	TRBV11-2	TRBJ1-2	CASSAGQNYGYTF	TGTGCCAGCAGCGCGGGACAGAACTATGGCTACACCTTC
-	TRBD1	TRBV5-1	TRBJ2-3	CASSPDRPDAQYF	TGCGCCAGCAGCCCGGACAGGCCGGATGCGCAGTATTTT
-	TRBD1	TRBV9	TRBJ1-1	CASSPGQGRNTEAFF	TGTGCCAGCAGCCCGGGACAGGGAAGGAACACTGAAGCTTTCTTT
-	-	TRBV12-3/TRBV12-4	TRBJ2-7	CASSFAGSYEQYF	TGTGCCAGCAGTTTCGCCGGCTCCTACGAGCAGTACTTC
-	-	TRBV18	TRBJ2-5	CASSPIKRETQYF	TGTGCCAGCTCACCAATTAAGAGGGAGACCCAGTACTTC
-	-	TRBV11-3	TRBJ2-7	CASSSRGDEQYF	TGTGCCAGCAGTTCCAGGGGGGACGAGCAGTACTTC
-	-	TRBV9	TRBJ1-1	CASSARGNTEAFF	TGTGCCAGCAGCGCGCGGGGGAACACTGAAGCTTTCTTT
-	TRBD1	TRBV7-9	TRBJ2-3	CASSSATAGGYF	TGTGCCAGCAGCTCGGCGACGGCAGGGGGGTATTTT
-	-	TRBV10-3	TRBJ1-3	CAISEPGVNTIYF	TGTGCCATCAGTGAGCCCGGGGTGAACACCATATATTTT
-	-	TRBV18	TRBJ2-1	CASSSTQGNEQFF	TGTGCCAGCTCATCGACGCAGGGGAATGAGCAGTTCTTC
once	-	TRBV5-4	TRBJ1-1	CASSSRLGGEPMNTEAFF	TGTGCCAGCAGCTCCCGCCTAGGAGGGGAGCCCATGAACACTGAAGCTTTCTTT
-	-	TRBV12-3/TRBV12-4	TRBJ1-2	CASSFQVYGYTF	TGTGCCAGCAGTTTTCAGGTTTATGGCTACACCTTC